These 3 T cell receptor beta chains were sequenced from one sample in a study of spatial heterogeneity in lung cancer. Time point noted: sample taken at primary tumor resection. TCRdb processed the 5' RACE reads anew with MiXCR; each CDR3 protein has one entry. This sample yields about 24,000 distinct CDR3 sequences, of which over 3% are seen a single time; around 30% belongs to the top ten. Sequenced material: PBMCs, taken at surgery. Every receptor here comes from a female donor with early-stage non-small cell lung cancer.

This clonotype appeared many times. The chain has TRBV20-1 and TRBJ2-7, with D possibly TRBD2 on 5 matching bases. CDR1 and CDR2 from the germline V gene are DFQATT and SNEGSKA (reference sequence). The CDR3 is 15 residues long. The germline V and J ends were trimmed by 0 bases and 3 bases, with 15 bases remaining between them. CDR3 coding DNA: TGCAGTGCTAGAGATCTCGGGGAGCCGAGCTACGAGCAGTACTTC. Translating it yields CSARDLGEPSYEQYF.

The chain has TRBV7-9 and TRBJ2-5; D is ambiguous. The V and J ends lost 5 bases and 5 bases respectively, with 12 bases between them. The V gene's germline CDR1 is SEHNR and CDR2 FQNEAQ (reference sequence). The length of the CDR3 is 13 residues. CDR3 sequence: CASSTQRMETQYF. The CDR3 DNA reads TGTGCCAGCAGCACCCAGAGGATGGAGACCCAGTACTTC.

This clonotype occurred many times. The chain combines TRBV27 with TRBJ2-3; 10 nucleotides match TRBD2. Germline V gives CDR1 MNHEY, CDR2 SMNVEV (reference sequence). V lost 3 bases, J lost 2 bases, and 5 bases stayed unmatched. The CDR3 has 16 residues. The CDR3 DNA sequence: TGTGCCAGCAGTTTCTCCCTAGCGGGGGCCACAGATACGCAGTATTTT. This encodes CASSFSLAGATDTQYF.